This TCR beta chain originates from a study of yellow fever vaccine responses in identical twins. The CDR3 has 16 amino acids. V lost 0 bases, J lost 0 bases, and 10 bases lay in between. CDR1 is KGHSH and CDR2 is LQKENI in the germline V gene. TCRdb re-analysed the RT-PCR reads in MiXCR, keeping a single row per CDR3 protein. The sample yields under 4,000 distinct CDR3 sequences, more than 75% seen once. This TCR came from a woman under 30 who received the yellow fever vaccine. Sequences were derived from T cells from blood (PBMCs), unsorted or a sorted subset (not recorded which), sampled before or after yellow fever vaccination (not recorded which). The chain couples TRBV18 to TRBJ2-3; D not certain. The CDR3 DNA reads TGTGCCAGCTCACCACCGGTCATTGGGAGCACAGATACGCAGTATTTT. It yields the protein CASSPPVIGSTDTQYF.